A single sample is the source of the 15 T cell receptor beta chains below, sequenced in a study of T cell changes during pregnancy in multiple sclerosis. Data came from immunoSEQ multiplex PCR; TCRdb stores just in-frame clones and leaves some out. The data show 79,000 or so clones, with more than 80% seen just once and around 0.21% held by the top ten. Sequencing was performed on CD4+ T cells from peripheral blood mononuclear cells, taken before pregnancy. Receptor source: a female donor with multiple sclerosis, enrolled in a pregnancy study.

CDR3 amino acids: CAWAERFGYTF. For the CDR3, the DNA is TGTGCCTGGGCCGAGAGGTTCGGCTACACCTTC. This chain uses TRBV30 with TRBJ1-2; D unclear. The CDR3 spans 11 residues. Germline V gene sequence: CDR1 GTSNPN, CDR2 SVGIG (reference sequence). V lost 5 bases to trimming and J lost 8 bases, with 12 bases between them.

The V call is TRBV2, the J call TRBJ1-2; D may be TRBD1 (5 bases). Trimming removed 7 bases from V and 7 bases from J, with 7 bases in between. The length of the CDR3 is 10 residues. Germline CDR1 and CDR2: SNHLY and FYNNEI. Written as DNA, the CDR3 is TGTGCCAGCACTGGGGCTGGCTACACCTTC. This sequence encodes CASTGAGYTF. Complete variable domain (other parts from reference TRBV2 and TRBJ1-2): EPEVTQTPSHQVTQMGQEVILRCVPISNHLYFYWYRQILGQKVEFLVSFYNNEISEKSEIFDDQFSVERPDGSNFTLKIRSTKLEDSAMYFCASTGAGYTFGSGTRLTVV.

The chain links TRBV7-8 to TRBJ2-5; 9 positions agree with TRBD2. Germline CDR1 SGHVS, CDR2 FQNEAQ. This CDR3 comprises 17 residues. Trimming took 2 bases from V and 4 from J; bases not matched to a gene: 11. The CDR3 sequence: CASSLLGSIAGVETQYF. The CDR3 nucleotides read TGTGCCAGCAGCTTATTGGGGAGTATAGCGGGGGTAGAGACCCAGTACTTC.

This chain links TRBV7-3 with TRBJ2-5, with a weak D call TRBD2 (5 bases). The CDR3 has 15 residues. The V end lost 2 bases, the J end lost 5 bases, and 15 bases lay between the germline ends. Germline values: CDR1 SGHTA, CDR2 FQGTGA. The chain's CDR3 is CASSLQSGSRETQYF. The CDR3 coding sequence is TGTGCCAGCAGCTTACAATCGGGGTCGCGGGAGACCCAGTACTTC.

This clone was seen only a few times. This sequence joins TRBV30 and TRBJ1-5, with TRBD1 matching over 10 bases. There are 14 residues in the CDR3. J lost 6 bases, V lost 1 base, and 3 bases had no gene match. CDR1 and CDR2 from the germline V gene are GTSNPN and SVGIG (reference sequence). CDR3 coding DNA: TGTGCCTGGAGTGGGACAGGGGGGAGTCAGCCCCAGCATTTT. This sequence encodes CAWSGTGGSQPQHF.

V and J are TRBV6-4 and TRBJ2-3; TRBD2 agrees at 13 bases. The ends lost 7 bases at V and 4 bases at J; junction bases unmatched: 5. Germline CDR1 MRHNA, CDR2 SNTAGT. The CDR3 spans 15 residues. In DNA form, the CDR3 reads TGTGCCAGCACCATAGGACTAGCGGGAGCAGATACGCAGTATTTT. Its translation: CASTIGLAGADTQYF.

V usage is TRBV28 and J usage is TRBJ2-2, with a tentative D call TRBD2 (5 bases). V was pared by 1 base and J by 1 base, with 7 bases between. Germline V lookup: CDR1 MDHEN, CDR2 SYDVKM. The CDR3 sequence is 15 residues long. For the CDR3, the DNA is TGTGCCAGCAGTTTATTCACTAGGAACACCGGGGAGCTGTTTTTT. Its translation is CASSLFTRNTGELFF.

This clone was observed a single time. V and J are TRBV18 and TRBJ2-7; possible D gene TRBD2, 6 bases. V was trimmed by 3 bases and J by 6 bases, leaving 18 bases between them. Looked up from germline, CDR1 is KGHSH and CDR2 is LQKENI. The CDR3 loop spans 15 amino acids. The CDR3 sequence is CASSPIEGGSSEQYF. In nucleotides, the CDR3 is TGTGCCAGCTCACCCATCGAGGGAGGATCTTCCGAGCAGTACTTC.

The chain joins TRBV7-2 to TRBJ1-1, with D possibly TRBD1 on 6 matching bases. Germline loops: CDR1 SGHTA, CDR2 FQGNSA. This CDR3 comprises 13 residues. Trimming pared 3 bases from V and 5 bases from J, leaving 10 bases between. The CDR3 spells CASSFAGDTEAFF. CDR3 sequence (DNA): TGTGCCAGCAGCTTCGCAGGGGATACTGAAGCTTTCTTT.

This clone was seen once. This chain links TRBV5-1 with TRBJ1-1; tentatively, D is TRBD1 (5 bases). This CDR3 spans 15 amino acids. Germline values: CDR1 SGHRS, CDR2 YFSETQ. Deletions cut 0 bases from V and 2 bases from J, with 11 bases between. CDR3 sequence: CASSLEGPSNTEAFF. The CDR3 coding sequence is TGCGCCAGCAGCTTGGAGGGGCCCAGCAACACTGAAGCTTTCTTT.

V gene TRBV6-1 combines with J gene TRBJ1-6; 9 bases fit TRBD1. The V gene end was trimmed by 6 bases and the J gene end by 10 bases; junction bases not matched to a gene: 10. Germline CDR1 MNHNS, CDR2 SASEGT. This CDR3 is built from 15 residues. The DNA for the CDR3 is TGTGCCAGCAGCACTACTCACAGGGGGCCGTCACCCCTCCACTTT. Residues: CASSTTHRGPSPLHF.

V is TRBV9 and J is TRBJ1-6, with no clear D. Trimming pared 1 base from V and 6 bases from J, leaving 11 bases between. CDR3 length equals 15 residues. CDR1 and CDR2 (germline): SGDLS, YYNGEE. CDR3: CASSVNGRLNSPLHF. The CDR3 DNA follows: TGTGCCAGCAGCGTAAACGGCAGACTTAATTCACCCCTCCACTTT.

The chain couples TRBV5-1 to TRBJ1-2; D is possibly TRBD1 (6 bases). The CDR3 is made up of 15 amino acids. Trimming removed 5 bases at V and 1 base at J, with 15 bases between. Germline CDR1 is SGHRS and CDR2 is YFSETQ. The DNA for the CDR3 is TGCGCCAGCAGTCCTGGACAGAATTTTAACTATGGCTACACCTTC. Translated, it gives CASSPGQNFNYGYTF.

The J gene is TRBJ2-3, the V gene TRBV18; 11 positions match TRBD2. CDR1 and CDR2 from the germline V gene are KGHSH and LQKENI. The length of the CDR3 is 18 residues. J gave up 3 bases and V 5 bases, and 13 bases lay outside the gene matches. CDR3 sequence reads: CASSSTSGSFLGTDTQYF. CDR3 DNA sequence: TGTGCCAGCTCATCAACTAGCGGGAGTTTCCTAGGTACAGATACGCAGTATTTT.

V usage is TRBV5-5 and J usage is TRBJ2-5; D may be TRBD2 (6 bases). Germline V gene sequence: CDR1 SGHKS, CDR2 YYEKEE (reference sequence). The V end was cut by 2 bases, the J end by 4 bases, with 15 bases between. The CDR3 runs 15 residues. The CDR3 sequence: CASSFEAGLSETQYF. Written as DNA, the CDR3 is TGTGCCAGCAGCTTCGAGGCGGGGTTATCAGAGACCCAGTACTTC.